This TCR beta chain originates from a study of T cell responses to AZD1222 COVID-19 vaccine. As for the study in general: Second-dose recipients at about 4 or about 12 weeks were treated as one pooled group. Study results and caveats: Reportedly, nearly half of unique spike TCRs recognized epitopes outside B.1.351/B.1.1.7 mutations. Rises in breadth and depth of Spike-specific TCRs came after two AZD1222 doses.

The germline CDR1 and CDR2 sequences are MNHEY and SVGEGT. The CDR3 consists of 17 residues. V lost 6 bases, J lost 8 bases, and 28 bases lay in between. With respect to this clone: Its target is not known.

The protocol was immunoSEQ multiplex PCR, while the TCRdb copy is restricted to in-frame clones and leaves out a portion. Among about 150,000 clones listed, around 89% were seen once. The rearrangement uses TRBV6-2 or TRBV6-3 and TRBJ1-2; weak D call: TRBD1 (5 bases). This specimen consisted of peripheral blood, obtained on day 0 of AZD1222 vaccination. The TCR comes from an adult in good health. This CDR3 is CASSLFIGAAGQSGYTF. Here the CDR3 DNA reads TGTGCCAGCAGCCTATTCATTGGGGCGGCGGGTCAGTCCGGCTACACCTTC.